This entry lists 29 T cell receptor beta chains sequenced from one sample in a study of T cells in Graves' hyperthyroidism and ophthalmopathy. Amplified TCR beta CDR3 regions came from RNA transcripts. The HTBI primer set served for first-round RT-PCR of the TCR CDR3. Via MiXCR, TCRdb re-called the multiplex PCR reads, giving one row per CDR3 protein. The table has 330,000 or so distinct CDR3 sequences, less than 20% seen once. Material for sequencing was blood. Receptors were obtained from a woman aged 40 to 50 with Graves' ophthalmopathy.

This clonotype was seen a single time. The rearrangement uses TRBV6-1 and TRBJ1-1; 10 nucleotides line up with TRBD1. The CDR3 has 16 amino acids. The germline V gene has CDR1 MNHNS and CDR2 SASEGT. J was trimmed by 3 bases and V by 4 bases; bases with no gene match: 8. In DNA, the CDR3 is TGTGCCAGCAGTGTGGGGACAGGGGTAATGGACACTGAAGCTTTCTTT. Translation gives CASSVGTGVMDTEAFF.

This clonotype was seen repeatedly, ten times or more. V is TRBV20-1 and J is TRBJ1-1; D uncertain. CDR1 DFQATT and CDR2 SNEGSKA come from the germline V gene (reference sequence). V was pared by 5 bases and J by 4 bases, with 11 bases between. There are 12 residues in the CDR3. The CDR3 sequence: CSAPSLGTEAFF. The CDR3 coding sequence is TGCAGTGCTCCCAGTTTGGGCACTGAAGCTTTCTTT.

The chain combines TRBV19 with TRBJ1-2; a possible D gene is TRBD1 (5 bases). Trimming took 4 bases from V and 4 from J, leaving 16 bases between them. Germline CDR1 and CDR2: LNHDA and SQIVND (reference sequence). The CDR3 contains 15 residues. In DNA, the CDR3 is TGTGCCAGTAGTAACACAGGAGACCGGGGCTATGGCTACACCTTC. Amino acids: CASSNTGDRGYGYTF.

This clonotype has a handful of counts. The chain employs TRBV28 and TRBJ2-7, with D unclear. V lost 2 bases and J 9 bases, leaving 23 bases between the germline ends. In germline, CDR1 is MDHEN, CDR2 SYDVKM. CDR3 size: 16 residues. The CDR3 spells CASSLVSWVPTSGQYF. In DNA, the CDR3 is TGTGCCAGCAGTTTAGTCTCTTGGGTCCCTACGAGTGGGCAGTACTTC.

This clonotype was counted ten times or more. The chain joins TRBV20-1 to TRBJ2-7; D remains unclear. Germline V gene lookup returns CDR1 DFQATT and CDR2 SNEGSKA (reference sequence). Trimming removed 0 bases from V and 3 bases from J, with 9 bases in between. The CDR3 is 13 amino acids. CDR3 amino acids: CSARDPTVYEQYF. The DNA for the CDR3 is TGCAGTGCTAGAGATCCAACAGTCTACGAGCAGTACTTC.

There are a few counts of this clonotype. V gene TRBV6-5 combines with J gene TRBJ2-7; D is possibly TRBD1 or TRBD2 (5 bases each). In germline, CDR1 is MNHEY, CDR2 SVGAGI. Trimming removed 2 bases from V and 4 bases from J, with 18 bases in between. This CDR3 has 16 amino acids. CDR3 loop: CASSYRDGIRLYEQYF. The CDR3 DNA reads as TGTGCCAGCAGTTACCGGGACGGGATACGGCTATACGAGCAGTACTTC.

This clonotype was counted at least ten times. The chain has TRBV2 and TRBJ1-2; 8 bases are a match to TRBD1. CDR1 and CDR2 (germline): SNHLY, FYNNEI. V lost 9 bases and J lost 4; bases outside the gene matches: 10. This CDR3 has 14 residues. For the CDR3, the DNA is TGTGCCAGTTTACCGGACAGGGACTTCTATGGCTACACCTTC. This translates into CASLPDRDFYGYTF.

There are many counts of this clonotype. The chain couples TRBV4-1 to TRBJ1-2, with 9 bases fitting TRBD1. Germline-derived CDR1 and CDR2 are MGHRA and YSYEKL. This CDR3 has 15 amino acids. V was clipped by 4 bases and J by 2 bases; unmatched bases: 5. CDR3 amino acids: CASSPTGTGNYGYTF. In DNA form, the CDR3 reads TGCGCCAGCAGCCCGACCGGGACAGGGAACTATGGCTACACCTTC.

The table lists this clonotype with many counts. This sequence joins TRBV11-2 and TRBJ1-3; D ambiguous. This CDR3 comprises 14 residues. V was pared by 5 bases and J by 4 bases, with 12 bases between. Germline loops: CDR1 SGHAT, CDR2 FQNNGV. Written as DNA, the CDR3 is TGTGCCAGCAGCCTTAAGGCCGGGGGAAACACCATATATTTT. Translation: CASSLKAGGNTIYF. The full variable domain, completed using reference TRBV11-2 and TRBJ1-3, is EAGVAQSPRYKIIEKRQSVAFWCNPISGHATLYWYQQILGQGPKLLIQFQNNGVVDDSQLPKDRFSAERLKGVDSTLKIQPAKLEDSAVYLCASSLKAGGNTIYFGEGSWLTVV.

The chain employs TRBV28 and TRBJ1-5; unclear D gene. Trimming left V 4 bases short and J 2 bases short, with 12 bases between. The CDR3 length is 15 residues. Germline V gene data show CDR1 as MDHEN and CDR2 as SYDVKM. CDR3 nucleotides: TGTGCCAGCAGTTCTCAGGTCGGAGGCAATCAGCCCCAGCATTTT. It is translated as CASSSQVGGNQPQHF.

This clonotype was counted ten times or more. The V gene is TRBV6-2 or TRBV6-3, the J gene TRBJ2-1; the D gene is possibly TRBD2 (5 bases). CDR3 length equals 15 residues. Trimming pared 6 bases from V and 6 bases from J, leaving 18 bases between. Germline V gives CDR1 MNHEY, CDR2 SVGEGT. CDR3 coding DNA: TGTGCCAGCAGGGATACCACTAGTTCGGTCAATGAGCAGTTCTTC. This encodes CASRDTTSSVNEQFF.

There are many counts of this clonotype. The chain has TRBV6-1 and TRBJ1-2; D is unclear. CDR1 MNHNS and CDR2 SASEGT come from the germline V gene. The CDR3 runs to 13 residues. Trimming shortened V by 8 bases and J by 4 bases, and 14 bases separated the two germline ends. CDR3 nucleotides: TGTGCCAGCTGTGGGATGCTAATCTATGGCTACACCTTC. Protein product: CASCGMLIYGYTF.

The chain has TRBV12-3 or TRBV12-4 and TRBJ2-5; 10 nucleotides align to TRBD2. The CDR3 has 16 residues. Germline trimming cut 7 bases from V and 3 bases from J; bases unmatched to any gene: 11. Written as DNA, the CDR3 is TGTGCCAGCATGCCGGGACTAGCGCCAGGAGAAGAGACCCAGTACTTC. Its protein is CASMPGLAPGEETQYF.

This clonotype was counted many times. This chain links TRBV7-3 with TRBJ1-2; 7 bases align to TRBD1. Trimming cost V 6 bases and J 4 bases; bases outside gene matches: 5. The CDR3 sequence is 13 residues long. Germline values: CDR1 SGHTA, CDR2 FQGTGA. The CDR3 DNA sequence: TGTGCCAGCAGTGCAGGGGGTAGCTATGGCTACACCTTC. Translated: CASSAGGSYGYTF.

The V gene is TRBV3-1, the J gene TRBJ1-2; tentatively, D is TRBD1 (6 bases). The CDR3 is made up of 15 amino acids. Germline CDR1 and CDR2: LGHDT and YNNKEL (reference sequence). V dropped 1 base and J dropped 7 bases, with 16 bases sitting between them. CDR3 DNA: TGTGCCAGCAGCCAAGTAACTACAGGGAATCGTGGCTACACCTTC. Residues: CASSQVTTGNRGYTF.

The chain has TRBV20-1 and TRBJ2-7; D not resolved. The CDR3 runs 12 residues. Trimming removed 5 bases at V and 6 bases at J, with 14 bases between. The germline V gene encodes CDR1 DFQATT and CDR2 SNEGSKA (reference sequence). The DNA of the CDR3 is TGCAGTGCTCGTTCGGAGTCTCGCGAGCAGTACTTC. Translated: CSARSESREQYF.

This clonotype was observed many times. In nucleotides, the CDR3 is TGTGCCAGCGGGCAGGGGACAGGACTCTACGAGCAGTACTTC. It codes for CASGQGTGLYEQYF. This chain connects TRBV6-2 or TRBV6-3 to TRBJ2-7; 8 nucleotides align to TRBD1. The V gene end was trimmed by 8 bases and the J gene end by 3 bases; junction bases not matched to a gene: 9. Germline V gives CDR1 MNHEY, CDR2 SVGEGT. The CDR3 loop spans 14 amino acids.

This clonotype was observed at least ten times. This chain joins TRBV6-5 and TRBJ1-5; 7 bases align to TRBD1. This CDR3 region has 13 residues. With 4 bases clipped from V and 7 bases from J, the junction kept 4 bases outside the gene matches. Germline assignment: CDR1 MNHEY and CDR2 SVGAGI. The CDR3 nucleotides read TGTGCCAGCAGTTGGACCAGGGGGCAGCCCCAGCATTTT. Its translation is CASSWTRGQPQHF.

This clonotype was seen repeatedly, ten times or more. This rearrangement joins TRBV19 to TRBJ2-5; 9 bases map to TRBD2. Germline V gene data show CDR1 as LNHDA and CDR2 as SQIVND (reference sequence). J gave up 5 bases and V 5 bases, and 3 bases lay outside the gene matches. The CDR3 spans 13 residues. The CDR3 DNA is TGTGCCAGTAGTGGCGGGAGGGGCGAGACCCAGTACTTC. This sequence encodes CASSGGRGETQYF.

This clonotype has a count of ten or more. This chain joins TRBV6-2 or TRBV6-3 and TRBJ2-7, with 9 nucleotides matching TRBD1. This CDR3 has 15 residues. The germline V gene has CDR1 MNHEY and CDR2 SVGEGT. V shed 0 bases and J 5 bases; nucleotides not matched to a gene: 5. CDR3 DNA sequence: TGTGCCAGCAGTTACTCCGGGACAGGGATCAACGAGCAGTACTTC. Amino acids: CASSYSGTGINEQYF.

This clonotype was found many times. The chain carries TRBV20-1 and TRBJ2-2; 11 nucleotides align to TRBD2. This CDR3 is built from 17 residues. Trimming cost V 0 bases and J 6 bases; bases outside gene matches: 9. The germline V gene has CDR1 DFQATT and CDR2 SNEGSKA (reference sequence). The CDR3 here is CSARDPGTSGGAGELFF. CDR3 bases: TGCAGTGCTAGAGACCCTGGGACTAGCGGAGGGGCCGGGGAGCTGTTTTTT.

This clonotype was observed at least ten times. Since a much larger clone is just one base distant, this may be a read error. The CDR3 DNA sequence: TGTGCCAGCAGCTCCGCCTATGGCTACACCTTC. Its translation is CASSSAYGYTF. The rearrangement uses TRBV28 and TRBJ1-2; no clear D. V shed 6 bases and J shed 4 bases, with 6 bases lying between them. There are 11 residues in the CDR3. Germline CDR1 and CDR2: MDHEN and SYDVKM.

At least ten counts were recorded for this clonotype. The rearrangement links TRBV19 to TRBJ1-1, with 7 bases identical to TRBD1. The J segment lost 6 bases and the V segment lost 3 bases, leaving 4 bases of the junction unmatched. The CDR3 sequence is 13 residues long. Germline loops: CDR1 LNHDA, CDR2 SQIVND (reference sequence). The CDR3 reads CASSIGQGAEAFF. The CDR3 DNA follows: TGTGCCAGTAGTATTGGGCAGGGGGCTGAAGCTTTCTTT.

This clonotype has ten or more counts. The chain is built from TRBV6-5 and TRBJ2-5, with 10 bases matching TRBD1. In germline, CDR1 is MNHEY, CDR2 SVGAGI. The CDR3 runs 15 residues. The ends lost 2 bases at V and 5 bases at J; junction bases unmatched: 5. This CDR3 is CASSYPGTGVETQYF. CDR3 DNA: TGTGCCAGCAGTTACCCGGGGACAGGGGTCGAGACCCAGTACTTC.

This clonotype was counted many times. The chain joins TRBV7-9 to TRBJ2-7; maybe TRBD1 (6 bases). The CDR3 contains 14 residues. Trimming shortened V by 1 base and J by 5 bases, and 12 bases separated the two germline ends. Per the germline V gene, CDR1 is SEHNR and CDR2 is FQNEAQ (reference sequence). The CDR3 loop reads CASSLVADSHEQYF. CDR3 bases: TGTGCCAGCAGCTTAGTTGCGGACAGCCACGAGCAGTACTTC.

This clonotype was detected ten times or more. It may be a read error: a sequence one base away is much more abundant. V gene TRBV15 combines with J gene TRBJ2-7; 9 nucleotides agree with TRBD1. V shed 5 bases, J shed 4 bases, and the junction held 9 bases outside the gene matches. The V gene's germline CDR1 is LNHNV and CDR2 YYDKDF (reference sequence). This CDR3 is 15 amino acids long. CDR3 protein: CATSRTRDRVYEQYF. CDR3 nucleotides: TGTGCCACCAGCCGGACACGGGACAGGGTTTACGAGCAGTACTTC.

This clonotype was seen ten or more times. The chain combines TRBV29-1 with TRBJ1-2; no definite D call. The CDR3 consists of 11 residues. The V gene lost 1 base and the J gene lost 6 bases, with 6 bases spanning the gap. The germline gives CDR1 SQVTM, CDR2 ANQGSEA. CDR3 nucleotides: TGCAGCGTTGAAGGAACTAATGGCTACACCTTC. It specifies CSVEGTNGYTF.

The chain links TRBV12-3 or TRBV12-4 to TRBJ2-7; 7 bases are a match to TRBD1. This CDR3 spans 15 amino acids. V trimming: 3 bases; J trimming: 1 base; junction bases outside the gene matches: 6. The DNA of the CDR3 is TGTGCCAGCAGTTTGATGGGACAGAGATCCTACGAGCAGTACTTC. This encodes CASSLMGQRSYEQYF.

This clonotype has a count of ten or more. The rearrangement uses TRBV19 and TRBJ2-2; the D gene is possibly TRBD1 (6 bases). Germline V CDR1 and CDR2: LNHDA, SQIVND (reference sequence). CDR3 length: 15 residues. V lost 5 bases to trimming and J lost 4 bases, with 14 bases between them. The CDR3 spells CASSLTGSGTGELFF. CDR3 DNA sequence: TGTGCCAGTAGTTTGACAGGTTCTGGCACCGGGGAGCTGTTTTTT.